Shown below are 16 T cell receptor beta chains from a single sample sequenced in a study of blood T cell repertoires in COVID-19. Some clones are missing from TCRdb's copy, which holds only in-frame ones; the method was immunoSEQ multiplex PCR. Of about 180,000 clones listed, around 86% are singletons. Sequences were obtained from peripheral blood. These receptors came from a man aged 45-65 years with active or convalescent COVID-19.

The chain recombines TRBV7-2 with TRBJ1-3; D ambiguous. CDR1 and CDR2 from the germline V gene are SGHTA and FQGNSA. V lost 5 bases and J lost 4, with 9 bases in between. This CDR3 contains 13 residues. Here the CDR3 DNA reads TGTGCCAGCAGCGCTATTCCCGGAAACACCATATATTTT. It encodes CASSAIPGNTIYF.

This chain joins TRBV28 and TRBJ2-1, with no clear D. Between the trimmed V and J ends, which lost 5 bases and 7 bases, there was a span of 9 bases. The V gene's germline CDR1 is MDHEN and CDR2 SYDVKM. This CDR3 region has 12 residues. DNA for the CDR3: TGTGCCAGCAGTCCAGGTTTAAATGAGCAGTTCTTC. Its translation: CASSPGLNEQFF.

CDR3 sequence reads: CASSSTGAQGEKLFF. DNA of the CDR3: TGTGCCAGCAGTTCAACAGGGGCCCAGGGTGAAAAACTGTTTTTT. The rearrangement links TRBV28 to TRBJ1-4, with 7 bases lining up with TRBD1. CDR1 is MDHEN, CDR2 SYDVKM, per germline. V dropped 4 bases and J dropped 7; count of bases not matched to a gene: 9. The CDR3 is made up of 15 amino acids.

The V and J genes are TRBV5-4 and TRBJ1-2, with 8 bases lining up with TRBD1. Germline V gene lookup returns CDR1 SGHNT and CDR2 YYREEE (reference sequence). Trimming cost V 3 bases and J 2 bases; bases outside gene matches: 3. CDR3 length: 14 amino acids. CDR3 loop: CASSSGQANYGYTF. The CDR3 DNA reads TGTGCCAGCAGCTCGGGACAGGCCAACTATGGCTACACCTTC. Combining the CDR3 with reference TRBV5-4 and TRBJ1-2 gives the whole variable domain ETGVTQSPTHLIKTRGQQVTLRCSSQSGHNTVSWYQQALGQGPQFIFQYYREEENGRGNFPPRFSGLQFPNYSSELNVNALELDDSALYLCASSSGQANYGYTFGSGTRLTVV.

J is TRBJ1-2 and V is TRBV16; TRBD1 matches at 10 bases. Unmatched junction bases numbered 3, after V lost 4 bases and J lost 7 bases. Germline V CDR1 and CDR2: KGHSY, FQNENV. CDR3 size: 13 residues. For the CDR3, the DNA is TGTGCCAGCAGCCCATGGACAGGGGGTGGCTACACCTTC. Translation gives CASSPWTGGGYTF.

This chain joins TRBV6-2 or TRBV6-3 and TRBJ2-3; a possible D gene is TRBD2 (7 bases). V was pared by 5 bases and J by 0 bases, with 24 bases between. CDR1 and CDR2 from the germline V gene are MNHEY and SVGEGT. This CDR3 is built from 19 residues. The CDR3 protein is CASSPPEGVASGSTDTQYF. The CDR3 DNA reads TGTGCCAGCAGTCCCCCGGAGGGGGTGGCTAGCGGTAGCACAGATACGCAGTATTTT.

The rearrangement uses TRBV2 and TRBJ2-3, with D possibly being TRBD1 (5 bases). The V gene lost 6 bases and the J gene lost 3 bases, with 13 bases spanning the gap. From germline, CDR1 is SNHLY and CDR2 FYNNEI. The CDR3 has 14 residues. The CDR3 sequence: CASRPLAGTDTQYF. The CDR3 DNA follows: TGTGCCAGCAGACCCCTGGCAGGGACAGATACGCAGTATTTT. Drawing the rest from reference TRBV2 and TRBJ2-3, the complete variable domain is EPEVTQTPSHQVTQMGQEVILRCVPISNHLYFYWYRQILGQKVEFLVSFYNNEISEKSEIFDDQFSVERPDGSNFTLKIRSTKLEDSAMYFCASRPLAGTDTQYFGPGTRLTVL.

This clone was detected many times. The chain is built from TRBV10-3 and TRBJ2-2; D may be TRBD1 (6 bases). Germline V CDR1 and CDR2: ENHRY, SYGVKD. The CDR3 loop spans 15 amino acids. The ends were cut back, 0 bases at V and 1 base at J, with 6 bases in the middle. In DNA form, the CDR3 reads TGTGCCATCAGTGAGTCGACAGGGAACACCGGGGAGCTGTTTTTT. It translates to CAISESTGNTGELFF.

The CDR3 reads CASSYSSGNEQFF. CDR3 coding DNA: TGTGCCAGCAGTTACTCTAGCGGGAATGAGCAGTTCTTC. This chain connects TRBV6-6 to TRBJ2-1; 7 bases align to TRBD2. With V trimmed by 0 bases and J by 7 bases, 0 bases remained unmatched. The germline V gene has CDR1 MNHNY and CDR2 SVGAGI (reference sequence). This CDR3 is 13 amino acids long.

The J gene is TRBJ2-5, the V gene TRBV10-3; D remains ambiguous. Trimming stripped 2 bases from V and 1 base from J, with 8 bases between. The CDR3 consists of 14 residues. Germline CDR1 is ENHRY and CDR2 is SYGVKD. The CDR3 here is CAISEGQSQETQYF. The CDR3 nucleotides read TGTGCCATCAGTGAGGGGCAGAGCCAAGAGACCCAGTACTTC.

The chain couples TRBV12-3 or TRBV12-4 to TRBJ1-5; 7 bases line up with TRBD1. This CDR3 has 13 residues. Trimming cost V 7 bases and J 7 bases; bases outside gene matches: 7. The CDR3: CASKGGSGQPQHF. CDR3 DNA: TGTGCCAGCAAAGGGGGCTCGGGCCAGCCCCAGCATTTT.

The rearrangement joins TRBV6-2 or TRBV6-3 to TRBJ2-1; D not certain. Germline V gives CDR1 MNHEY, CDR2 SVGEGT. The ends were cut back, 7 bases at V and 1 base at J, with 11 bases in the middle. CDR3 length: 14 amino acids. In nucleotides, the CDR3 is TGTGCCAGCATCCCCCCGGGTTCCTACAATGAGCAGTTCTTC. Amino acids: CASIPPGSYNEQFF.

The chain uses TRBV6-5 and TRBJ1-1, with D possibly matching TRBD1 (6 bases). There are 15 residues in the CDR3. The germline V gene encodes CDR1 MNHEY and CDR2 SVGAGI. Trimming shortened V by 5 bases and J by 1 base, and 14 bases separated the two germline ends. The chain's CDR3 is CASSLFDRSNTEAFF. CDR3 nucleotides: TGTGCCAGCAGTCTGTTTGACAGGTCGAACACTGAAGCTTTCTTT.

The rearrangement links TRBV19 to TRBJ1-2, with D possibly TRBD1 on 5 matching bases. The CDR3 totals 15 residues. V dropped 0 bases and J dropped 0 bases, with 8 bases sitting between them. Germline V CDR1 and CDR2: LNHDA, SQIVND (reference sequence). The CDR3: CASSIDTGSNYGYTF. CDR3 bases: TGTGCCAGTAGTATAGACACAGGATCTAACTATGGCTACACCTTC.

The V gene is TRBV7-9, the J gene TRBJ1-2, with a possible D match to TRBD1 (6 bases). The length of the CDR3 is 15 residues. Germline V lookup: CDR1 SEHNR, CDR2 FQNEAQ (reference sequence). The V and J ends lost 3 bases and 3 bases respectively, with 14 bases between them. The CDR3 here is CASSFPLHRDYGYTF. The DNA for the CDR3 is TGTGCCAGCAGCTTCCCCCTGCACAGGGACTATGGCTACACCTTC.

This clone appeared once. Here the CDR3 reads CAWRGQVNQPQHF. The CDR3 DNA sequence: TGTGCCTGGAGAGGACAGGTCAATCAGCCCCAGCATTTT. This rearrangement joins TRBV30 to TRBJ1-5; TRBD1 matches 7 bases. CDR1 and CDR2 from the germline V gene are GTSNPN and SVGIG (reference sequence). J was trimmed by 3 bases and V by 3 bases; bases with no gene match: 2. This CDR3 contains 13 residues.